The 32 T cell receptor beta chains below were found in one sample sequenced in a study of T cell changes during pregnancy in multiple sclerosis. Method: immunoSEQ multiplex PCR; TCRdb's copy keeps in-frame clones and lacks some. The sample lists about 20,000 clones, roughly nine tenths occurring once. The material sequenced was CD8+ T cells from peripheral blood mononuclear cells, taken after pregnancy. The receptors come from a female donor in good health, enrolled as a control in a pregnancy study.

CDR3 loop: CASSPDSSYNEQFF. Here the CDR3 DNA reads TGTGCCAGCAGCCCAGACTCCTCCTACAATGAGCAGTTCTTC. V usage is TRBV11-3 and J usage is TRBJ2-1; the D is unclear. There are 14 residues in the CDR3. The V end lost 5 bases, the J end lost 0 bases, and 8 bases lay between the germline ends. Germline V gene data show CDR1 as SGHNT and CDR2 as YENEEA.

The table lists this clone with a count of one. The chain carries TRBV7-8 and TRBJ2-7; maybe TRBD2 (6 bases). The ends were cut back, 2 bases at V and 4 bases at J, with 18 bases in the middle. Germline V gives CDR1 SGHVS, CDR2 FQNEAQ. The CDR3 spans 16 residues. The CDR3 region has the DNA TGTGCCAGCAGCTTACTTACCGGGGAGGTAGTGTACGAGCAGTACTTC. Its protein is CASSLLTGEVVYEQYF.

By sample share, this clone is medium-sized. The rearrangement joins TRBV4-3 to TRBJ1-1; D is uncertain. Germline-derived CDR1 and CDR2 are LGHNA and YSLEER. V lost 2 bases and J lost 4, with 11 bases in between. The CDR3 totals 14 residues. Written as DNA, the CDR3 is TGCGCCAGCAGCCAATTCGAGGGAGTCACTGAAGCTTTCTTT. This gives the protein CASSQFEGVTEAFF.

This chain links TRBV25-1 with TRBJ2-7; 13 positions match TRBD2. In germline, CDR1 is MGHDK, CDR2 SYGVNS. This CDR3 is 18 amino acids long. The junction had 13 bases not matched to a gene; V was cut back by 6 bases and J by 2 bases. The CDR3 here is CASSGGTSGTILAYEQYF. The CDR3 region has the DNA TGTGCCAGCAGCGGGGGGACTAGCGGGACCATCTTGGCCTACGAGCAGTACTTC.

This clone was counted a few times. CDR3 sequence reads: CASGGVTYGYTF. The CDR3 DNA is TGTGCCAGCGGGGGGGTGACCTATGGCTACACCTTC. The chain carries TRBV9 and TRBJ1-2; a possible D gene is TRBD1 (5 bases). The CDR3 sequence is 12 residues long. CDR1 SGDLS and CDR2 YYNGEE come from the germline V gene. Between the trimmed V and J ends, which lost 7 bases and 4 bases, there was a span of 11 bases.

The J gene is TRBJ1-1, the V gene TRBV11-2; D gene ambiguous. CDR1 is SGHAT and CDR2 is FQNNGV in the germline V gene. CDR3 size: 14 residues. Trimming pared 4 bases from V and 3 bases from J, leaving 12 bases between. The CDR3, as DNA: TGTGCCAGCAGCTCCCTCAGGTCCTACACTGAAGCTTTCTTT. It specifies CASSSLRSYTEAFF.

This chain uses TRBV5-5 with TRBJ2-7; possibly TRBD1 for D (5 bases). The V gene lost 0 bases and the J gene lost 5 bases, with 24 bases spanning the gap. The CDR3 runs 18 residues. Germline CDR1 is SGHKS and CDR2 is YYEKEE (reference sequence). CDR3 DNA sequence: TGTGCCAGCAGCTTGGAGCTCTTTACGGACACCCTAGGCCACGAGCAGTACTTC. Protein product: CASSLELFTDTLGHEQYF.

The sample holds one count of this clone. The DNA of the CDR3 is TGTGCCAGCTCACCACCGGGACTACGGAACACCGGGGAGCTGTTTTTT. Translated: CASSPPGLRNTGELFF. V gene TRBV18 combines with J gene TRBJ2-2; 7 nucleotides align to TRBD2. This CDR3 spans 16 amino acids. Germline lookup yields CDR1 KGHSH and CDR2 LQKENI. V gave up 0 bases and J gave up 1 base; unmatched junction bases: 2. The full variable domain, in which reference TRBV18 and TRBJ2-2 provide the parts outside the CDR3, is NAGVMQNPRHLVRRRGQEARLRCSPMKGHSHVYWYRQLPEEGLKFMVYLQKENIIDESGMPKERFSAEFPKEGPSILRIQQVVRGDSAAYFCASSPPGLRNTGELFFGEGSRLTVL.

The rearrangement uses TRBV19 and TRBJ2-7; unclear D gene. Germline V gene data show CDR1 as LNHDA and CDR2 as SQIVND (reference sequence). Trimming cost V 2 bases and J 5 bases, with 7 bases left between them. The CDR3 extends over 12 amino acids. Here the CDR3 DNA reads TGTGCCAGTAGTATACCCCCCAACGAGCAGTACTTC. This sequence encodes CASSIPPNEQYF.

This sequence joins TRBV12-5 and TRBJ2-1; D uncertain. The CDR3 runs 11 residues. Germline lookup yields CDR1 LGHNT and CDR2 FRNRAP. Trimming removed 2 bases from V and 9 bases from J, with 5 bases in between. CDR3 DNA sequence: TGTGCTAGTGGTTTGAGCCTTGAGCAGTTCTTC. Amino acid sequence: CASGLSLEQFF.

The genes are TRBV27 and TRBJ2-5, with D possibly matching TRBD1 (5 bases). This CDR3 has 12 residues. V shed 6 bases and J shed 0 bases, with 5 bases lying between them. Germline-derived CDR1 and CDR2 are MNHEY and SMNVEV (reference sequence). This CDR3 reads CASRQDQETQYF. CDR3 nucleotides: TGTGCCAGCAGACAGGACCAAGAGACCCAGTACTTC.

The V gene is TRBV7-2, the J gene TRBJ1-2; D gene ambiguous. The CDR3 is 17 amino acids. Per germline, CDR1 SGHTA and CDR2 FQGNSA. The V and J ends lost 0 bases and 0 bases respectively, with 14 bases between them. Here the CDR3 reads CASSLAHSLKPNYGYTF. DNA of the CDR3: TGTGCCAGCAGCTTAGCGCACTCCCTAAAACCTAACTATGGCTACACCTTC.

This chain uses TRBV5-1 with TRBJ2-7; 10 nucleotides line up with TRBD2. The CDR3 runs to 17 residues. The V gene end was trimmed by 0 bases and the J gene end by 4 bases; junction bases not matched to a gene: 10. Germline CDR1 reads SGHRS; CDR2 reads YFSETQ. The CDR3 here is CASSLEWSSGSPYEQYF. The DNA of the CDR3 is TGCGCCAGCAGCTTGGAGTGGTCTAGCGGGAGCCCGTACGAGCAGTACTTC.

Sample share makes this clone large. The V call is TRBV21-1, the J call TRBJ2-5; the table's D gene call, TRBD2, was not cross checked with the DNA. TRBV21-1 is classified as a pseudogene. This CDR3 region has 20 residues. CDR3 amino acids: CASSSGTRLAGEGVQETQYF. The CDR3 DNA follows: TGTGCCAGCAGCAGCGGGACAAGACTAGCGGGAGAGGGGGTACAAGAGACCCAGTACTTC.

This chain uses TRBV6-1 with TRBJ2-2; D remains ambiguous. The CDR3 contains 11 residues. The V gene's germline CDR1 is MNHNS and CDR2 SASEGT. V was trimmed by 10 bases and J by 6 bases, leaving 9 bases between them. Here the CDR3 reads CATFYAGELFF. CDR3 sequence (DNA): TGTGCCACCTTCTATGCCGGGGAGCTGTTTTTT.

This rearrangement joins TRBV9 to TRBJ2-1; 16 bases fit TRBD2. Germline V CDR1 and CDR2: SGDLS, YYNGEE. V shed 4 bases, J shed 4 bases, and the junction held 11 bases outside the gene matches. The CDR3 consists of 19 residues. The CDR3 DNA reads TGTGCCAGCAGCTTACACGGGACTAGCGGGGGGGCCGGGTACAATGAGCAGTTCTTC. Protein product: CASSLHGTSGGAGYNEQFF.

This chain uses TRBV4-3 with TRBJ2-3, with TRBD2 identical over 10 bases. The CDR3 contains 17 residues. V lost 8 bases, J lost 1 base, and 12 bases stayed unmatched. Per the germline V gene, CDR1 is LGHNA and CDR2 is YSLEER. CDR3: CASSISGGKQGTDTQYF. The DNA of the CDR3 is TGCGCCAGCTCTATTAGCGGGGGGAAACAGGGCACAGATACGCAGTATTTT.

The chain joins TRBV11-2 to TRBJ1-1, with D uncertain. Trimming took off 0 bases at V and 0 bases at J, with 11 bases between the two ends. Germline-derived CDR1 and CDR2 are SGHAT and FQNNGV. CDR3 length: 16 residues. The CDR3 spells CASSLDGLGLNTEAFF. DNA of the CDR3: TGTGCCAGCAGCTTAGATGGTCTCGGTTTGAACACTGAAGCTTTCTTT.

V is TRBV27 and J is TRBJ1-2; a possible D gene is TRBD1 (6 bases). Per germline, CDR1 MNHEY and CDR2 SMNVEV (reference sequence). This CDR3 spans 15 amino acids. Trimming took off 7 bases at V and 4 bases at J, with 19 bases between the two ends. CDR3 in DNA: TGTGCCAGCATCCAGAGGCCGGGACACCCCTATGGCTACACCTTC. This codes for CASIQRPGHPYGYTF.

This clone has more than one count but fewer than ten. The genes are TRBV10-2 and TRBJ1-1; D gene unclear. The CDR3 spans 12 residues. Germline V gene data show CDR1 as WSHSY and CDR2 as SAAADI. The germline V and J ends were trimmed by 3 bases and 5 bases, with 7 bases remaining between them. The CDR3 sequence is CASSDAGTEAFF. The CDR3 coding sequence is TGCGCCAGCAGTGACGCGGGGACTGAAGCTTTCTTT.

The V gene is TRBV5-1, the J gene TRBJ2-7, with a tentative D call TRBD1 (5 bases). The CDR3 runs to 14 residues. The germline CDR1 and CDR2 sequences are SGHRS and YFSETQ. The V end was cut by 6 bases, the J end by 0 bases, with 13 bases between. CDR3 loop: CASTLARDSYEQYF. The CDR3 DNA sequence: TGCGCCAGCACCCTTGCCAGGGACTCCTACGAGCAGTACTTC.

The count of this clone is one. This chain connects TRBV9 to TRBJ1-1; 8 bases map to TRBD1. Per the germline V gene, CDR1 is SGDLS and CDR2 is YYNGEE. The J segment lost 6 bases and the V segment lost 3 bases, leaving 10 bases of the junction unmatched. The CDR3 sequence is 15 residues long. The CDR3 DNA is TGTGCCAGCAGCGCAACCGGACAGGGAAGATCTGAAGCTTTCTTT. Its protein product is CASSATGQGRSEAFF.

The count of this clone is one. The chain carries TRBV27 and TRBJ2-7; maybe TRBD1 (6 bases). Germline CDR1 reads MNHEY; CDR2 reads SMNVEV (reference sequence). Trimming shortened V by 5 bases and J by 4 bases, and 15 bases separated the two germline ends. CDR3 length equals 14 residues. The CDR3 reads CASSPTGKRYEQYF. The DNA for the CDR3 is TGTGCCAGCAGTCCCACAGGGAAGCGGTACGAGCAGTACTTC.

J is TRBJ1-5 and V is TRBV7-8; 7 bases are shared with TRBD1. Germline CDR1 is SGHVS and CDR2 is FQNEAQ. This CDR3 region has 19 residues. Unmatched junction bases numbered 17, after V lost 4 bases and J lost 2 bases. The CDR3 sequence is CASSSPDGQGVIGNQPQHF. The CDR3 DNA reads TGTGCCAGCAGCTCCCCCGATGGGCAGGGGGTGATAGGCAATCAGCCCCAGCATTTT.

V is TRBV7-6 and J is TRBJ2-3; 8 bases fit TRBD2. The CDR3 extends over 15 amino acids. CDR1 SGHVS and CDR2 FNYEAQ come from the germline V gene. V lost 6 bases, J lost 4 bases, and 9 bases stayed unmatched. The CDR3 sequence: CASSPGGREADTQYF. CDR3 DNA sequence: TGTGCCAGCAGTCCCGGCGGGCGGGAGGCAGATACGCAGTATTTT.

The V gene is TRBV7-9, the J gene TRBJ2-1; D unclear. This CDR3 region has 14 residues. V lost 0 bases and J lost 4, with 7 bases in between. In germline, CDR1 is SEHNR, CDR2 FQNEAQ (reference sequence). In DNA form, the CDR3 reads TGTGCCAGCAGCTTAGCGGCAGGTTACAATGAGCAGTTCTTC. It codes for CASSLAAGYNEQFF.

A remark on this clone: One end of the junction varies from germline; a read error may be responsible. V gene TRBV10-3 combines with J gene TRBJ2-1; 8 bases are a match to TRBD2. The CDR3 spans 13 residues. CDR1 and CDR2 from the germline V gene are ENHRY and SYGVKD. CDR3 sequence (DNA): TGTGCCATCAATGAGCGGGAGAACGGTGAGCAGTTCTTC. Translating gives CAINERENGEQFF.

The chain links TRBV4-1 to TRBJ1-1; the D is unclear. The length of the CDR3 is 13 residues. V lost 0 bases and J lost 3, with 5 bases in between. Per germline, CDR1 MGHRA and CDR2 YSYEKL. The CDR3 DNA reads TGCGCCAGCAGCCAAGATCCAGACACTGAAGCTTTCTTT. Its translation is CASSQDPDTEAFF.

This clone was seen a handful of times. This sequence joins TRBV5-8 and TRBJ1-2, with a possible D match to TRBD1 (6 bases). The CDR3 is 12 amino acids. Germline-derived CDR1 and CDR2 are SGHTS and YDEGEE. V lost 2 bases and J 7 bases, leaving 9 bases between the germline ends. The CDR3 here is CASSFRRGGYTF. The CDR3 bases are TGTGCCAGCAGCTTCCGCAGGGGTGGCTACACCTTC. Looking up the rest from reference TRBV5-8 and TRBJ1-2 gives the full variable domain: EAGVTQSPTHLIKTRGQQATLRCSPISGHTSVYWYQQALGLGLQFLLWYDEGEERNRGNFPPRFSGRQFPNYSSELNVNALELEDSALYLCASSFRRGGYTFGSGTRLTVV.

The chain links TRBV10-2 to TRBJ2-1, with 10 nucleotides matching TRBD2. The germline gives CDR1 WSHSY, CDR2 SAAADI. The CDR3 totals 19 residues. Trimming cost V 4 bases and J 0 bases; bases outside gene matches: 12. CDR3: CASSGTTSGSPSSYNEQFF. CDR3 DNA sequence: TGCGCCAGCAGTGGCACGACTAGCGGGTCCCCTAGCTCCTACAATGAGCAGTTCTTC.

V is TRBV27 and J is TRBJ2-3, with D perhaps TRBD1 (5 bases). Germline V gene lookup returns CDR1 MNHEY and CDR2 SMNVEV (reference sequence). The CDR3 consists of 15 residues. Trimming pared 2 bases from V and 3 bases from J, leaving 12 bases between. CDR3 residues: CASSLARDGTDTQYF. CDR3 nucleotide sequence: TGTGCCAGCAGTTTAGCCAGGGATGGGACAGATACGCAGTATTTT.

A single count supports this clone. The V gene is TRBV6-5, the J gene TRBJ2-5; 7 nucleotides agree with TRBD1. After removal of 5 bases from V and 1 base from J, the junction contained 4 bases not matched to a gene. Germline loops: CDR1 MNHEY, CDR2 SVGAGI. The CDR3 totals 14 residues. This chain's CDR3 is CASSPQGTQETQYF. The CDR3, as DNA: TGTGCCAGCAGTCCACAGGGGACCCAAGAGACCCAGTACTTC.